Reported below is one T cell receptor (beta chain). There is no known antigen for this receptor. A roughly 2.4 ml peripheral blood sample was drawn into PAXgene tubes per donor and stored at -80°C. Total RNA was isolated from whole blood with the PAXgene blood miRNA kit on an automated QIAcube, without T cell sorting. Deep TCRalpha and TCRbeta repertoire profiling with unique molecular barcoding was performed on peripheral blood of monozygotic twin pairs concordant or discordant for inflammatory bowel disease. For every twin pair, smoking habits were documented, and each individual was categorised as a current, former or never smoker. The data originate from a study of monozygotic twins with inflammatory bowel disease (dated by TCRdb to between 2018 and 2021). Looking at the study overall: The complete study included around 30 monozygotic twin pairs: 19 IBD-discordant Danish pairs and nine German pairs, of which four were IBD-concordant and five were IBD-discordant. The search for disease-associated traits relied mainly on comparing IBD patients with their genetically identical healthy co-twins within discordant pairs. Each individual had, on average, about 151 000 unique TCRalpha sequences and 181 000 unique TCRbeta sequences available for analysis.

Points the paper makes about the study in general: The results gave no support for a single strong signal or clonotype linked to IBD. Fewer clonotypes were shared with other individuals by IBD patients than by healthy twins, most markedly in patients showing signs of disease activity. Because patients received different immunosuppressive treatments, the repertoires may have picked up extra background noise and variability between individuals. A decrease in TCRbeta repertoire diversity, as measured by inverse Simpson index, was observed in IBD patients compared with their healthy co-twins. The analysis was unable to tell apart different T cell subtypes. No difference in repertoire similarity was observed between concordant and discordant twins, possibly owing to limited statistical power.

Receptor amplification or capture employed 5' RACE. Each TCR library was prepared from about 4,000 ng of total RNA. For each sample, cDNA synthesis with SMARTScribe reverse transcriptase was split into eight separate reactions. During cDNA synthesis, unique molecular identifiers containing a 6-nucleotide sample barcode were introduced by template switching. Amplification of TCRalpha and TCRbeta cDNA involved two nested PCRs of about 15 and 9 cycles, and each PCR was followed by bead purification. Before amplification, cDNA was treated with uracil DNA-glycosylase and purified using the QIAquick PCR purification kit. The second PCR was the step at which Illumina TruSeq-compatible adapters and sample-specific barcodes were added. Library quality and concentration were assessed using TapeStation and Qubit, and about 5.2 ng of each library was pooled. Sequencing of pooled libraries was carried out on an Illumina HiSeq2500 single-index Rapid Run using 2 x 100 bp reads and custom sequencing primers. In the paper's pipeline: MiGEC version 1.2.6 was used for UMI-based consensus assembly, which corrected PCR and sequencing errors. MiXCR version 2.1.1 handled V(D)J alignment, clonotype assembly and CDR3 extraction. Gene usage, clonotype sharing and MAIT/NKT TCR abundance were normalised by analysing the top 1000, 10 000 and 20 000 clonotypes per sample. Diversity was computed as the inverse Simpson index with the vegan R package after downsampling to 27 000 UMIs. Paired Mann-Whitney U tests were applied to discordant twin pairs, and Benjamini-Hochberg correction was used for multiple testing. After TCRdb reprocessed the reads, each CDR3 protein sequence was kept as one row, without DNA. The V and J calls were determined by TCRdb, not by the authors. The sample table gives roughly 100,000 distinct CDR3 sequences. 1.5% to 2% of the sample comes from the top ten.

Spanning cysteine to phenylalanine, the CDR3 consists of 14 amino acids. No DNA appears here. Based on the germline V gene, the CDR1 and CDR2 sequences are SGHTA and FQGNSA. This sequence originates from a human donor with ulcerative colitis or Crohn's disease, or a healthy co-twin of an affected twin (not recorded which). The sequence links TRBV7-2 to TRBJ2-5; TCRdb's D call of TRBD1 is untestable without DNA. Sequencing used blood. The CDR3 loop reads CASSPRGTEQTQYF.